Listed below are T cell receptor beta chains from one sample, sequenced in a study of cytomegalovirus exposure and HLA in healthy donors. This table comes from immunoSEQ multiplex PCR, and its TCRdb copy is limited to in-frame clones, with some not included. The data show some 170,000 clones, with 55% to 75% seen just once and 2.5% held by the top ten. The source material was PBMCs. The receptors here all came from a human donor in good health. Both conserved end residues are part of each CDR3. D genes are given only for firm matches. Not all rows give a size; the values are once, few, many and, for expanded clones, a class.

clone_size,v_call,j_call,d_call,cdr3_aa,cdr3_nt
few,TRBV9,TRBJ2-7,TRBD2,CASSLGLAGGSYEQYF,TGTGCCAGCAGCCTGGGACTAGCGGGGGGCTCCTACGAGCAGTACTTC
-,TRBV7-2,TRBJ1-1,-,CASSLRNWGAEAFF,TGTGCCAGCAGCTTAAGGAATTGGGGGGCTGAAGCTTTCTTT
-,TRBV28,TRBJ2-1,-,CASSLEVEQFF,TGTGCCAGCAGTTTGGAGGTTGAGCAGTTCTTC
once,TRBV5-4,TRBJ2-7,TRBD2,CASSLERGTYEQYF,TGTGCCAGCAGCTTAGAGCGGGGAACCTACGAGCAGTACTTC
few,TRBV30,TRBJ1-2,TRBD1,CACCGDRIYGYTF,TGTGCCTGTTGCGGGGACAGGATCTATGGCTACACCTTC
once,TRBV5-1,TRBJ1-6,TRBD1,CASMQGPTGAGSPLHF,TGCGCCAGTATGCAGGGACCAACAGGGGCAGGTTCACCCCTCCACTTT
-,TRBV5-3,TRBJ1-5,TRBD1,CARIRGAKDGYSNQPQHF,TGTGCCAGAATCAGGGGGGCTAAGGATGGGTACAGCAATCAGCCCCAGCATTTT
-,TRBV5-1,TRBJ1-3,TRBD1,CASSLEGQGAGGNTIYF,TGCGCCAGCAGCTTGGAAGGGCAGGGGGCTGGTGGAAACACCATATATTTT
few,TRBV30,TRBJ1-4,-,CAWGLGGSTNEKLFF,TGTGCCTGGGGGCTAGGAGGGTCAACTAATGAAAAACTGTTTTTT
-,TRBV5-6,TRBJ2-5,TRBD2,CASSTSGGAWETQYF,TGTGCCAGCAGTACCAGCGGGGGGGCCTGGGAGACCCAGTACTTC
-,TRBV6-1,TRBJ1-2,-,CASSEGANYGYTF,TGTGCCAGCAGTGAAGGAGCTAACTATGGCTACACCTTC
-,TRBV5-4,TRBJ2-2,-,CASSLDSLNTGELFF,TGTGCCAGCAGCTTGGACAGTTTGAACACCGGGGAGCTGTTTTTT
few,TRBV19,TRBJ2-6,TRBD1,CASARQGAAGANVLTF,TGTGCCAGTGCTCGACAGGGAGCGGCTGGGGCCAACGTCCTGACTTTC
-,TRBV27,TRBJ2-3,-,CASSLDRGGGTDTQYF,TGTGCCAGCAGTTTAGATAGGGGTGGGGGCACAGATACGCAGTATTTT
-,TRBV10-3,TRBJ1-5,TRBD1,CAISSGTASNQPQHF,TGTGCCATCAGCTCCGGGACAGCTAGCAATCAGCCCCAGCATTTT
once,TRBV7-3,TRBJ2-5,-,CASSLTSGLQETQYF,TGTGCCAGCAGCTTAACTAGCGGACTCCAAGAGACCCAGTACTTC
few,TRBV30,TRBJ2-7,-,CAWKDMSEQYF,TGTGCCTGGAAAGACATGTCCGAGCAGTACTTC
-,TRBV27,TRBJ1-2,-,CASSFGADYGYTF,TGTGCCAGCAGTTTTGGGGCAGACTATGGCTACACCTTC
-,TRBV6-1,TRBJ1-5,-,CASIPILGGGQPQHF,TGTGCCAGCATCCCAATCCTGGGGGGGGGCCAGCCCCAGCATTTT
-,TRBV7-2,TRBJ2-3,TRBD2,CASSLDLAGSGDTQYF,TGTGCCAGCAGCTTAGACTTAGCGGGGTCAGGAGATACGCAGTATTTT
-,TRBV7-9,TRBJ1-1,TRBD1,CASSPPVTGGTEAFF,TGTGCCAGCAGCCCACCAGTGACAGGGGGCACTGAAGCTTTCTTT
-,TRBV5-6,TRBJ1-6,TRBD1,CASSFRDRGYNSPLHF,TGTGCCAGCAGCTTCCGGGACAGGGGGTATAATTCACCCCTCCACTTT
few,TRBV4-2,TRBJ1-4,TRBD1,CASSQRTGTGDEKLFF,TGTGCCAGCAGCCAACGTACCGGGACAGGGGATGAAAAACTGTTTTTT
-,TRBV4-1,TRBJ1-1,TRBD1,CASSQGQGALTEAFF,TGCGCCAGCAGCCAAGGACAGGGGGCCCTCACTGAAGCTTTCTTT
-,TRBV19,TRBJ1-1,-,CASRVTLNTEAFF,TGTGCCAGTAGAGTCACCCTAAACACTGAAGCTTTCTTT
-,TRBV5-1,TRBJ2-1,TRBD1,CASSLLTGDEQFF,TGCGCCAGCAGCTTGTTAACAGGGGATGAGCAGTTCTTC
-,TRBV6-5,TRBJ2-7,-,CASSYGGVEQYF,TGTGCCAGCAGTTACGGAGGGGTCGAGCAGTACTTC
-,TRBV6-5,TRBJ1-2,-,CASSYSGYAGYTF,TGTGCCAGCAGTTACTCCGGTTACGCAGGCTACACCTTC
once,TRBV5-5,TRBJ2-3,-,CASSLGYRQPDTQYF,TGTGCCAGCAGCCTTGGCTACAGGCAGCCAGATACGCAGTATTTT
-,TRBV5-1,TRBJ2-2,TRBD2,CASSLYPGTSGGKTGELFF,TGCGCCAGCAGCTTGTACCCCGGGACTAGCGGGGGAAAAACCGGGGAGCTGTTTTTT
-,TRBV5-4,TRBJ1-3,-,CASSLGQRAAGNTIYF,TGTGCCAGCAGCTTGGGGCAGAGGGCAGCTGGAAACACCATATATTTT
-,TRBV19,TRBJ1-6,-,CATTEGWAIPPLHF,TGTGCCACCACGGAGGGATGGGCCATTCCACCCCTCCACTTT
-,TRBV5-1,TRBJ2-3,TRBD2,CASSAAGPGLAGTDTQYF,TGCGCCAGCAGCGCGGCCGGACCGGGACTAGCGGGCACAGATACGCAGTATTTT
-,TRBV19,TRBJ1-1,TRBD1,CASSSDRANTEAFF,TGTGCCAGTAGTAGCGACAGGGCGAACACTGAAGCTTTCTTT
-,TRBV18,TRBJ2-7,TRBD1,CASSVSGTDSYEQYF,TGTGCCAGCTCCGTTTCCGGGACAGATTCCTACGAGCAGTACTTC
-,TRBV5-1,TRBJ1-5,TRBD1,CASSPGTGSNQPQHF,TGCGCCAGCAGCCCGGGGACAGGGAGCAATCAGCCCCAGCATTTT
-,TRBV2,TRBJ2-4,TRBD1,CASHRGSQNIQYF,TGTGCCAGCCACAGGGGATCCCAAAACATTCAGTACTTC
once,TRBV5-6,TRBJ2-6,TRBD1,CASSSGTGTGANVLTF,TGTGCCAGCAGCTCCGGGACAGGGACTGGGGCCAACGTCCTGACTTTC
-,TRBV7-6,TRBJ2-5,TRBD2,CASSGGLAGQETQYF,TGTGCCAGCAGCGGGGGTCTAGCGGGGCAAGAGACCCAGTACTTC
-,TRBV27,TRBJ1-3,-,CASSFSGSGNTIYF,TGTGCCAGCAGTTTTAGTGGCTCTGGAAACACCATATATTTT
-,TRBV5-1,TRBJ2-5,-,CASSLGLEETQYF,TGCGCCAGCAGCTTAGGTCTGGAGGAGACCCAGTACTTC
-,TRBV27,TRBJ2-1,-,CASRTDISSYNEQFF,TGTGCCAGCAGAACGGACATTTCGTCCTACAATGAGCAGTTCTTC
few,TRBV12-2,TRBJ2-1,-,CASRPGAGRPTYNEQFF,TGTGCAAGTCGCCCTGGGGCGGGACGACCGACCTACAATGAGCAGTTCTTC
-,TRBV5-4,TRBJ2-7,TRBD1,CASRPGTGVYEQYF,TGTGCCAGCAGGCCCGGGACAGGGGTTTACGAGCAGTACTTC
-,TRBV7-2,TRBJ2-3,TRBD2,CASSPAGTRRTDTQYF,TGTGCCAGCAGCCCAGCGGGGACTAGGCGAACAGATACGCAGTATTTT
-,TRBV11-3,TRBJ2-1,TRBD2,CASSFGRGDHNEQFF,TGTGCCAGCAGCTTCGGGCGGGGGGACCACAATGAGCAGTTCTTC
-,TRBV7-9,TRBJ2-3,TRBD2,CASSLGLPGGIDTQYF,TGTGCCAGCAGCTTAGGACTTCCGGGGGGGATAGATACGCAGTATTTT
few,TRBV6-5,TRBJ2-7,TRBD1,CASRDRAYEQYF,TGTGCCAGCCGGGACAGGGCTTACGAGCAGTACTTC
-,TRBV5-4,TRBJ1-2,TRBD1,CASSGGTGPVASNYGYTF,TGTGCCAGCAGCGGAGGGACAGGGCCCGTCGCGTCTAACTATGGCTACACCTTC
few,TRBV10-3,TRBJ1-5,TRBD1,CAISDGQGNQPQHF,TGTGCCATCAGTGATGGACAGGGGAATCAGCCCCAGCATTTT
-,TRBV7-8,TRBJ2-2,-,CASSLPGFDGELFF,TGTGCCAGCAGCTTACCAGGGTTCGACGGGGAGCTGTTTTTT
-,TRBV7-9,TRBJ2-7,-,CSSSPQGEGLRSYEQYF,TGTTCCAGCAGCCCGCAGGGTGAAGGACTAAGGTCCTACGAGCAGTACTTC
few,TRBV19,TRBJ2-7,TRBD1,CASSIGQGVYEQYF,TGTGCCAGTAGTATAGGACAGGGGGTCTACGAGCAGTACTTC
few,TRBV7-2,TRBJ2-7,-,CASSFSRQSYEQYF,TGTGCCAGCAGCTTCTCCCGACAGAGCTACGAGCAGTACTTC
-,TRBV4-1,TRBJ2-3,TRBD2,CASSQGQRGAGLDTQYF,TGCGCCAGCAGCCAAGGGCAGCGGGGGGCCGGGCTGGATACGCAGTATTTT
-,TRBV19,TRBJ2-2,TRBD1,CASGSRGTGNTGELFF,TGTGCCAGTGGCTCCCGAGGGACAGGGAACACCGGGGAGCTGTTTTTT